This TCR beta chain was recorded in a study of blood T cell repertoires in COVID-19. In the original analysis: The assay estimated nucleated cells by amplifying reference gene primers. Data came from immunoSEQ multiplex PCR; TCRdb stores just in-frame clones and leaves some out. D and trimming were read from the DNA, whereas the V and J calls and clone size are those reported in that table. In the table there are 150,000 to 200,000 clones, around 85% of which are singletons. Trimming took 4 bases from V and 2 from J, leaving 15 bases between them. Germline values: CDR1 SGHRS, CDR2 YFSETQ. The CDR3 totals 15 residues.

The specimen sequenced was peripheral blood. The TCR sequence derives from a man in his sixties with acute or convalescent COVID-19. This sequence joins TRBV5-1 and TRBJ1-2; TRBD1 is a possible D gene (6 bases). For the CDR3, the DNA is TGCGCCAGCAGCCAGGGGTCATCCTTAAACTATGGCTACACCTTC. Its translation: CASSQGSSLNYGYTF.